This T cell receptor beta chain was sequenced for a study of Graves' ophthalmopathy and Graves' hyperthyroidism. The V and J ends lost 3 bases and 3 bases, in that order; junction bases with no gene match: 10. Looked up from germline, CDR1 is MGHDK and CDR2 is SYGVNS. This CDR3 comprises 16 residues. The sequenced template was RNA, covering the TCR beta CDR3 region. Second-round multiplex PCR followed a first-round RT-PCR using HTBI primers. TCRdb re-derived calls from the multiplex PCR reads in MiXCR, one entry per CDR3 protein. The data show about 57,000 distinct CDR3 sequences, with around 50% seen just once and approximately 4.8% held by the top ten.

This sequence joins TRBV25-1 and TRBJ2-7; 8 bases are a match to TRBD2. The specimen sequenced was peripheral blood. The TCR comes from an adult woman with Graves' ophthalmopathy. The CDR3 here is CASSDPDRAGVYEQYF. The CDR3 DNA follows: TGTGCCAGCAGTGACCCCGACAGAGCGGGGGTCTACGAGCAGTACTTC.